This TCR beta chain came from a study of graft-versus-host responses after intestinal transplantation. Study-wide context: Anti-thymocyte globulin induction was given to all recipients, followed by tacrolimus and steroids for 3 to 4 years.

The assay was immunoSEQ multiplex PCR, and TCRdb's table has in-frame clones only and misses some. The sample yields about 120,000 clones, 90% to 95% seen once. With V trimmed by 4 bases and J by 0 bases, 8 bases remained unmatched. Germline CDR1 is MDHEN and CDR2 is SYDVKM. This CDR3 has 17 amino acids. Concerning this clone: Its antigen is not identified.

The sequence came from a human donor who was the organ donor for an intestinal transplant. Material: unstimulated CD8+ T cells sorted from spleen or lymph node cells, obtained before transplant. The chain uses TRBV28 and TRBJ1-4; 7 bases are shared with TRBD1. The CDR3 DNA follows: TGTGCCAGCAGTTCCAACTCACAGGGGCCAACTAATGAAAAACTGTTTTTT. Its protein is CASSSNSQGPTNEKLFF.